Listed below are T cell receptor beta chains from one sample, sequenced in a study of T cell responses to AZD1222 COVID-19 vaccine. Data came from immunoSEQ multiplex PCR; TCRdb stores just in-frame clones and leaves some out. This sample has over 55,000 clones, with more than 60% found just once. Sequenced material: peripheral blood, taken 28 days after the second AZD1222 dose. The receptor source for this set is an adult who received the AZD1222 COVID-19 vaccine. The CDR3 runs from the conserved cysteine through the conserved F or W. D genes are given only for firm matches. Part of the rows lack a size; the others show once, few, many or a class for expanded clones.

d_call clone_size j_call v_call cdr3_aa cdr3_nt
- once TRBJ2-1 TRBV12-5 CASGLSALAGHEQFF TGTGCTAGTGGTTTGAGTGCACTAGCTGGGCATGAGCAGTTCTTC
TRBD1 - TRBJ1-1 TRBV11-3 CASSFGTGYPNTEAFF TGTGCCAGCAGCTTCGGGACAGGGTACCCCAACACTGAAGCTTTCTTT
TRBD1 - TRBJ1-2 TRBV19 CASSMQGEDGYTF TGTGCCAGTAGTATGCAGGGGGAGGATGGCTACACCTTC
- - TRBJ1-4 TRBV28 CASSLVGGSNEKLFF TGTGCCAGCAGTTTAGTCGGCGGGTCTAATGAAAAACTGTTTTTT
TRBD1 - TRBJ1-1 TRBV24-1 CATGQGGLAPTEAFF TGTGCCACGGGACAGGGTGGCCTAGCACCCACTGAAGCTTTCTTT
- - TRBJ1-2 TRBV3-1/TRBV3-2 CASSPDRTNYGYTF TGTGCCAGCAGTCCAGACAGGACTAACTATGGCTACACCTTC
- - TRBJ2-3 TRBV7-2 CASSLGRGTQYF TGTGCCAGCAGCTTAGGGAGGGGAACGCAGTATTTT
- - TRBJ2-7 TRBV6-5 CASSYTGGSSYEQYF TGTGCCAGCAGTTACACGGGGGGCAGCTCCTACGAGCAGTACTTC
- few TRBJ2-3 TRBV7-3 CASSLTGGHTDTQYF TGTGCCAGCAGCTTAACGGGGGGCCACACAGATACGCAGTATTTT
TRBD2 - TRBJ2-1 TRBV10-3 CAIRREYNEQFF TGTGCCATCAGGCGGGAGTACAATGAGCAGTTCTTC
- - TRBJ1-4 TRBV7-2 CASSLTQNHNEKLFF TGTGCCAGCAGCTTAACACAGAATCATAATGAAAAACTGTTTTTT
- - TRBJ2-2 TRBV7-2 CASSFAGSTGELFF TGTGCCAGCAGCTTTGCAGGGTCAACCGGGGAGCTGTTTTTT
- few TRBJ2-7 TRBV5-5 CASSPHRESYEQYF TGTGCCAGCAGCCCCCACCGGGAATCCTACGAGCAGTACTTC
TRBD2 - TRBJ2-2 TRBV7-9 CASSLKAGGWNTGELFF TGTGCCAGCAGCTTGAAGGCGGGGGGATGGAACACCGGGGAGCTGTTTTTT
TRBD1 - TRBJ2-1 TRBV27 CASSPLTGIYNEQFF TGTGCCAGCAGTCCTTTGACAGGGATTTACAATGAGCAGTTCTTC
- - TRBJ1-5 TRBV6-5 CASNGGSTGLPQHF TGTGCCTCAAACGGGGGCAGTACTGGATTGCCCCAGCATTTT
TRBD2 few TRBJ2-6 TRBV4-2 CASSQGEGSSGANVLTF TGTGCCAGCAGCCAAGGGGAGGGATCGTCTGGGGCCAACGTCCTGACTTTC
- - TRBJ2-1 TRBV27 CASRTPGHNEQFF TGTGCCAGCAGGACTCCAGGCCACAATGAGCAGTTCTTC
- - TRBJ1-5 TRBV7-2 CASSPRGGLDQPQHF TGTGCCAGCAGCCCACGTGGCGGTCTCGATCAGCCCCAGCATTTT
TRBD2 - TRBJ2-4 TRBV11-3 CASSLALTSGAKNIQYF TGTGCCAGCAGCTTAGCACTGACTAGCGGGGCCAAAAACATTCAGTACTTC
- - TRBJ2-1 TRBV5-1 CASSTGATINEQFF TGCGCCAGCAGCACTGGGGCTACTATCAATGAGCAGTTCTTC
- - TRBJ1-5 TRBV3-1/TRBV3-2 CASSQAPGSHQPQHF TGTGCCAGCAGCCAAGCTCCAGGGTCCCATCAGCCCCAGCATTTT
TRBD1 once TRBJ1-6 TRBV5-6 CASRQNLRGQISPLHF TGTGCCAGCAGACAGAACCTCAGGGGGCAGATTTCACCCCTCCACTTT
- - TRBJ1-1 TRBV30 CAWSDAGVGIATEAFF TGTGCCTGGAGCGACGCCGGGGTGGGGATCGCCACTGAAGCTTTCTTT
- - TRBJ2-2 TRBV6-6 CASSPSREAGELFF TGTGCCAGCAGTCCCTCTAGGGAAGCCGGGGAGCTGTTTTTT
TRBD1 - TRBJ1-4 TRBV7-2 CASSLAGTVSEKLFF TGTGCCAGCAGCTTAGCGGGGACAGTAAGTGAAAAACTGTTTTTT
- - TRBJ2-3 TRBV5-5 CASSLGAQLGTDTQYF TGTGCCAGCAGCTTGGGAGCGCAGTTAGGAACAGATACGCAGTATTTT
- few TRBJ1-3 TRBV6-5 CASSRQPEGNTIYF TGTGCCAGCAGTCGACAGCCGGAGGGAAACACCATATATTTT
- - TRBJ1-1 TRBV14 CASSQVNRANGAFF TGTGCCAGCAGCCAAGTGAACAGGGCCAACGGGGCTTTCTTT
- - TRBJ1-1 TRBV6-2/TRBV6-3 CASSLSRRWSTEAFF TGTGCCAGCAGTTTGTCCCGTCGTTGGAGCACTGAAGCTTTCTTT
- - TRBJ2-1 TRBV19 CASRRTSDNEQFF TGTGCCAGTAGGCGGACCTCTGACAATGAGCAGTTCTTC
- - TRBJ2-2 TRBV5-1 CASSLAGGELFF TGCGCCAGCAGCTTGGCCGGCGGGGAGCTGTTTTTT